This entry describes one T cell receptor beta chain. The data are from a study of technical replicates of blood from several donors. The CDR3 spans 14 residues. The protocol was immunoSEQ multiplex PCR, while the TCRdb copy is restricted to in-frame clones and leaves out a portion. Of around 83,000 clones in the sample, approximately 94% were seen once. The genes are TRBV21-1 and TRBJ2-7; the table's D call of TRBD1 was not tested on the DNA. TRBV21-1 is a listed pseudogene. The sequenced sample consisted of T cells isolated from PBMCs. This TCR came from a human donor in good health. As DNA, the CDR3 is TGTGCCAGCAGCAAAGAGGCAGGGGCCTACGAGCAGTACTTC. Translating gives CASSKEAGAYEQYF.